This TCR beta chain was sequenced for a study of blood T cells in healthy people across ages. Findings of the study overall: TCR beta diversity, measured per million T cells, fell in a roughly linear way with age.

This clonotype was observed a single time. The target antigen is unknown. A second PCR of 7 to 11 cycles used a sample-barcoded 5' primer and a J-beta primer mix. TCRdb analysed the 5' RACE reads with MiXCR anew, one entry per CDR3 protein. This repertoire shows more than 700,000 distinct CDR3 sequences, around 45% found once; its top ten account for roughly 18%. The germline CDR1 and CDR2 sequences are MNHEY and SVGEGT. The CDR3 loop spans 13 amino acids. Trimming removed 1 base at V and 11 bases at J, with 14 bases between. V and J are TRBV6-2 or TRBV6-3 and TRBJ2-5; no reliable D call. This clonotype was sampled from a man older than 75 in good health. Sequencing was performed on blood. In DNA, the CDR3 is TGTGCCAGCAGTTACTTCGGTTTGCCTGAGCAGTACTTC. Translation: CASSYFGLPEQYF.